Listed below are T cell receptor beta chains from one sample, sequenced in a study of radiation and T cells in renal cell carcinoma. Repertoires were generated with immunoSEQ multiplex PCR, while TCRdb's copy carries only in-frame clones and drops some. This sample has 150,000 to 200,000 clones; less than 90% occur once, and the top ten carry 11%. The source material was blood, sampled from a patient whose treatment included radiotherapy and nephrectomy. The receptors were gathered from a woman aged 45-60 years with renal cell carcinoma. The CDR3 runs from the conserved cysteine through the conserved F or W. The D gene is left open where the match is weak. Clone size is not always given. Where it is, it says once, few, many or a class for expanded clones.

CDR3 DNA: TGTGCCAGCAGTTCCCCCAGCGGGGGGCCCGGGGATGAGCAGTTCTTC
CDR3 protein: CASSSPSGGPGDEQFF
clone size: once
D gene: TRBD2
J gene: TRBJ2-1
V gene: TRBV6-6

CDR3 DNA: TGTGCCAGCAGTGAAGCATTGGGGGACCGGGACTCCAACACAGATACGCAGTATTTT
CDR3 protein: CASSEALGDRDSNTDTQYF
clone size: -
D gene: -
J gene: TRBJ2-3
V gene: TRBV2

CDR3 DNA: TGTGCCAGCAGCCCCCTGGGGGGAGGGACTGAAGCTTTCTTT
CDR3 protein: CASSPLGGGTEAFF
clone size: -
D gene: -
J gene: TRBJ1-1
V gene: TRBV7-9

CDR3 DNA: TGTGCCAGCGGGGAGACAGGAGACTCCTACGAGCAGTACTTC
CDR3 protein: CASGETGDSYEQYF
clone size: once
D gene: -
J gene: TRBJ2-7
V gene: TRBV11-1

CDR3 DNA: TGTGCCAGCAGCCTCAGACGGGAGTTTTGGCTGGATTCACCCCTCCACTTT
CDR3 protein: CASSLRREFWLDSPLHF
clone size: -
D gene: -
J gene: TRBJ1-6
V gene: TRBV7-2

CDR3 DNA: TGTGCCAGCAGTTCTCAGGGAGACTATGGCTACACCTTC
CDR3 protein: CASSSQGDYGYTF
clone size: -
D gene: -
J gene: TRBJ1-2
V gene: TRBV6-5

CDR3 DNA: TGTGCCAGCAGTGAAGCACAGGCAGCAGCCGGGGAGCTGTTTTTT
CDR3 protein: CASSEAQAAAGELFF
clone size: few
D gene: -
J gene: TRBJ2-2
V gene: TRBV6-1

CDR3 DNA: TGCAGCGTTGCCCAGGGGGCACGATATGGCTACACCTTC
CDR3 protein: CSVAQGARYGYTF
clone size: -
D gene: TRBD1
J gene: TRBJ1-2
V gene: TRBV29-1

CDR3 DNA: TGTGCCAGCAGCGGGAGCGGGGGGGCCTTCAATGAGCAGTTCTTC
CDR3 protein: CASSGSGGAFNEQFF
clone size: -
D gene: TRBD2
J gene: TRBJ2-1
V gene: TRBV7-9

CDR3 DNA: TGCAGCGGGCGCCCAGGGGGCGCTTGGACTGAAGCTTTCTTT
CDR3 protein: CSGRPGGAWTEAFF
clone size: -
D gene: TRBD1
J gene: TRBJ1-1
V gene: TRBV29-1

CDR3 DNA: TGTGCCAGTAGTACATGGACAGGAAATGAAAAACTGTTTTTT
CDR3 protein: CASSTWTGNEKLFF
clone size: -
D gene: TRBD1
J gene: TRBJ1-4
V gene: TRBV19

CDR3 DNA: TGTGCCAGTAGTGATGATGGCCGGGGGGTTTACAATGAGCAGTTCTTC
CDR3 protein: CASSDDGRGVYNEQFF
clone size: -
D gene: TRBD2
J gene: TRBJ2-1
V gene: TRBV19

CDR3 DNA: TGCGCCAGCAGCTCGGGGGGCCCAACCTACGAGCAGTACTTC
CDR3 protein: CASSSGGPTYEQYF
clone size: once
D gene: -
J gene: TRBJ2-7
V gene: TRBV5-1

CDR3 DNA: TGCGCCAGCAGCTTGGAAGTGGCGAGCTCTGGAAACACCATATATTTT
CDR3 protein: CASSLEVASSGNTIYF
clone size: -
D gene: -
J gene: TRBJ1-3
V gene: TRBV5-1